The 30 T cell receptor beta chains below were found in one sample sequenced in a study of PD-L1 blockade in urothelial cancer. Time point denoted: peripheral blood 6 weeks after treatment start. Sequencing used immunoSEQ multiplex PCR; TCRdb keeps in-frame clones, though not all of them. The sample lists 35,000 to 45,000 clones; roughly 81% were seen once. The source was PBMCs, collected around atezolizumab (anti-PD-L1) treatment. The source is a man between 65 and 79 years old with urothelial cancer.

Here the CDR3 reads CASSFGGQRGYEQYF. DNA for the CDR3: TGCGCCAGCAGCTTTGGAGGGCAACGGGGCTACGAGCAGTACTTC. The rearrangement uses TRBV5-1 and TRBJ2-7; the D gene is possibly TRBD2 (6 bases). Trimming took off 2 bases at V and 3 bases at J, with 15 bases between the two ends. This CDR3 contains 15 residues. CDR1 and CDR2 from the germline V gene are SGHRS and YFSETQ.

The chain combines TRBV19 with TRBJ1-1; a possible D gene is TRBD1 (6 bases). Germline CDR1 reads LNHDA; CDR2 reads SQIVND (reference sequence). This CDR3 has 15 amino acids. V was cut by 7 bases and J by 4 bases, with 19 bases left in between. The CDR3 bases are TGTGCCAGTACAGAAACAGGGCGTTTAGCCACTGAAGCTTTCTTT. Encoded protein: CASTETGRLATEAFF.

This chain uses TRBV5-1 with TRBJ2-5; D not resolved. This CDR3 has 13 residues. Germline lookup yields CDR1 SGHRS and CDR2 YFSETQ. The germline V and J ends were trimmed by 4 bases and 4 bases, with 11 bases remaining between them. CDR3 amino acids: CASSRGFRETQYF. CDR3 nucleotides: TGCGCCAGCAGCCGCGGTTTCCGAGAGACCCAGTACTTC. The complete variable domain, with remaining parts taken from reference TRBV5-1 and TRBJ2-5, reads KAGVTQTPRYLIKTRGQQVTLSCSPISGHRSVSWYQQTPGQGLQFLFEYFSETQRNKGNFPGRFSGRQFSNSRSEMNVSTLELGDSALYLCASSRGFRETQYFGPGTRLLVL.

The chain combines TRBV19 with TRBJ1-1, with TRBD1 matching over 8 bases. J lost 4 bases, V lost 4 bases, and 8 bases had no gene match. The V gene's germline CDR1 is LNHDA and CDR2 SQIVND (reference sequence). The CDR3 sequence is 15 residues long. CDR3 nucleotides: TGTGCCAGTAGTAAAGGACAGGGCTGGGGCACTGAAGCTTTCTTT. As protein: CASSKGQGWGTEAFF.

This chain uses TRBV5-4 with TRBJ1-3; D possibly corresponds to TRBD1 (5 bases). V dropped 5 bases and J dropped 4 bases, with 16 bases sitting between them. CDR3 length: 15 residues. The V gene's germline CDR1 is SGHNT and CDR2 YYREEE (reference sequence). The CDR3 DNA follows: TGTGCCAGCAGTAGACAGCCACGGGTCGGAAACACCATATATTTT. Protein: CASSRQPRVGNTIYF.

The gene calls are TRBV30 and TRBJ2-1, with TRBD1 matching over 10 bases. The CDR3 is made up of 15 amino acids. CDR1 and CDR2 (germline): GTSNPN, SVGIG (reference sequence). J was trimmed by 10 bases and V by 2 bases; bases with no gene match: 11. The CDR3 DNA follows: TGTGCCTGGAGTTTTTCCGGGACAGGGGAACACGAGCAGTTCTTC. It codes for CAWSFSGTGEHEQFF.

Only a few counts were recorded for this clone. This chain connects TRBV7-2 to TRBJ2-3, with D perhaps matching TRBD1 (5 bases). CDR3 length: 14 amino acids. V dropped 7 bases and J dropped 3 bases, with 14 bases sitting between them. Germline V gives CDR1 SGHTA, CDR2 FQGNSA. CDR3 region: CASTERQGTDTQYF. The DNA of the CDR3 is TGTGCCAGCACCGAAAGGCAGGGTACAGATACGCAGTATTTT.

The chain carries TRBV7-9 and TRBJ2-3; 8 bases match TRBD2. Looked up from germline, CDR1 is SEHNR and CDR2 is FQNEAQ (reference sequence). V shed 7 bases, J shed 2 bases, and the junction held 11 bases outside the gene matches. The CDR3 is 16 residues long. This CDR3 is CASTPKLAGPTDTQYF. CDR3 in DNA: TGTGCCAGCACCCCAAAGCTAGCGGGCCCCACAGATACGCAGTATTTT. The full variable domain, its missing parts supplied by reference TRBV7-9 and TRBJ2-3, is DTGVSQNPRHKITKRGQNVTFRCDPISEHNRLYWYRQTLGQGPEFLTYFQNEAQLEKSRLLSDRFSAERPKGSFSTLEIQRTEQGDSAMYLCASTPKLAGPTDTQYFGPGTRLTVL.

This clone was seen more than once but under ten times. The junction shows a germline mismatch at one end, possibly a read error. Here the CDR3 reads CASSPDIQETQYF. The DNA for the CDR3 is TGTGCTAGCAGCCCTGACATACAAGAGACCCAGTACTTC. V gene TRBV7-7 combines with J gene TRBJ2-5; D ambiguous. Germline CDR1 and CDR2: SSHAT and FNYEAQ (reference sequence). The CDR3 runs 13 residues.

The J gene is TRBJ1-1, the V gene TRBV2; 11 bases align to TRBD1. CDR1 and CDR2 from the germline V gene are SNHLY and FYNNEI. Trimming cost V 4 bases and J 5 bases; bases outside gene matches: 6. The CDR3 extends over 15 amino acids. The CDR3 DNA reads as TGTGCCAGCAGTGCTTTTGGACAGGGGGCAACTGAAGCTTTCTTT. Translated, it gives CASSAFGQGATEAFF.

The rearrangement uses TRBV28 and TRBJ1-2; 7 positions agree with TRBD1. The CDR3 runs 12 residues. V dropped 6 bases and J dropped 8; count of bases not matched to a gene: 6. Per the germline V gene, CDR1 is MDHEN and CDR2 is SYDVKM. The CDR3 DNA reads as TGTGCCAGCAGGGAACAGGGGTACGGCTACACCTTC. Amino acid sequence: CASREQGYGYTF.

The rearrangement links TRBV27 to TRBJ2-1, with 13 positions matching TRBD2. The CDR3 spans 16 residues. Trimming took 5 bases from V and 6 from J; bases not matched to a gene: 7. Germline lookup yields CDR1 MNHEY and CDR2 SMNVEV (reference sequence). The CDR3 sequence is CASSGRTSGRSNEQFF. The CDR3 DNA reads TGTGCCAGCAGTGGACGGACTAGCGGGAGATCCAATGAGCAGTTCTTC.

The chain employs TRBV19 and TRBJ1-2; TRBD1 matches 8 bases. Trimming removed 7 bases from V and 4 bases from J; junction bases left unmatched: 11. CDR1 and CDR2 from the germline V gene are LNHDA and SQIVND (reference sequence). The length of the CDR3 is 15 residues. The CDR3 DNA sequence: TGTGCCAGTACCCCACAGGGGGTACTATCCTATGGCTACACCTTC. Amino acids: CASTPQGVLSYGYTF.

This rearrangement joins TRBV14 to TRBJ2-1; 10 bases align to TRBD2. The trim removed 1 base at V and 0 bases at J, leaving 6 bases unmatched. Per the germline V gene, CDR1 is SGHDN and CDR2 is FVKESK. CDR3 length equals 18 residues. The CDR3 coding sequence is TGTGCCAGCAGCCAAGGTAGCGGGAGGACCAGCTCCTACAATGAGCAGTTCTTC. It yields the protein CASSQGSGRTSSYNEQFF.

The CDR3 region has the DNA TGTGCCAGCAGTTCCTACAGGGCTTTCTTT. Translated, it gives CASSSYRAFF. The chain combines TRBV28 with TRBJ1-1, with a weak D call TRBD1 (5 bases). CDR1 is MDHEN and CDR2 is SYDVKM in the germline V gene. The CDR3 loop spans 10 amino acids. Trimming took off 4 bases at V and 11 bases at J, with 8 bases between the two ends. The variable domain in full, with the rest retrieved from reference TRBV28 and TRBJ1-1, is DVKVTQSSRYLVKRTGEKVFLECVQDMDHENMFWYRQDPGLGLRLIYFSYDVKMKEKGDIPEGYSVSREKKERFSLILESASTNQTSMYLCASSSYRAFFGQGTRLTVV.

The chain carries TRBV5-5 and TRBJ1-1; D unclear. Per germline, CDR1 SGHKS and CDR2 YYEKEE (reference sequence). The CDR3 length is 14 residues. Trimming cost V 0 bases and J 4 bases, with 10 bases left between them. DNA for the CDR3: TGTGCCAGCAGCTTGGTTGGGAGGGCCACTGAAGCTTTCTTT. It translates to CASSLVGRATEAFF.

The V gene is TRBV6-6, the J gene TRBJ1-5, with TRBD1 matching 9 bases. Looked up from germline, CDR1 is MNHNY and CDR2 is SVGAGI (reference sequence). V lost 6 bases, J lost 5 bases, and 8 bases stayed unmatched. This CDR3 has 15 residues. The CDR3 loop reads CASSLLTGGDQPQHF. In DNA form, the CDR3 reads TGTGCCAGCAGCCTCCTTACAGGGGGCGATCAGCCCCAGCATTTT.

This rearrangement joins TRBV19 to TRBJ1-5; no clear D gene. This CDR3 has 12 residues. With 6 bases removed from V and 6 bases from J, the gap between germline ends came to 9 bases. Germline values: CDR1 LNHDA, CDR2 SQIVND (reference sequence). CDR3 residues: CASSPQIQPQHF. The DNA for the CDR3 is TGTGCCAGTAGCCCCCAGATTCAGCCCCAGCATTTT.

The rearrangement uses TRBV5-4 and TRBJ1-2; no definite D call. The V and J ends lost 4 bases and 4 bases respectively, with 17 bases between them. Germline loops: CDR1 SGHNT, CDR2 YYREEE (reference sequence). This CDR3 is built from 15 residues. The CDR3 nucleotides are TGTGCCAGCAGCGCGGGAAACCCTAAAAGCTATGGCTACACCTTC. It specifies CASSAGNPKSYGYTF.

V is TRBV5-1 and J is TRBJ2-2; the match to TRBD2 covers 9 bases. CDR3 length: 16 amino acids. J gave up 2 bases and V 0 bases, and 2 bases lay outside the gene matches. Germline V gives CDR1 SGHRS, CDR2 YFSETQ. The CDR3 DNA is TGCGCCAGCAGCTTGGATAGCGGGAGAAACACCGGGGAGCTGTTTTTT. Its translation is CASSLDSGRNTGELFF.

This clone was seen more than once but under ten times. This chain joins TRBV30 and TRBJ1-5; D is unclear. The CDR3 is 15 amino acids. Germline-derived CDR1 and CDR2 are GTSNPN and SVGIG (reference sequence). V was cut by 3 bases and J by 8 bases, with 20 bases left in between. The CDR3 region is CAWSREAWEFEPQHF. CDR3 bases: TGTGCCTGGAGCCGGGAGGCCTGGGAATTTGAGCCCCAGCATTTT.

The sample holds a few counts of this clone. The chain is built from TRBV30 and TRBJ1-1, with D uncertain. Trimming cost V 0 bases and J 8 bases, with 10 bases left between them. This CDR3 region has 12 residues. Germline loops: CDR1 GTSNPN, CDR2 SVGIG (reference sequence). The CDR3 DNA sequence: TGTGCCTGGAGTGTACTCCGCAGGGAAGCTTTCTTT. This codes for CAWSVLRREAFF.

This clone showed up just once. The V and J genes are TRBV7-3 and TRBJ2-2; 9 bases are shared with TRBD2. The germline gives CDR1 SGHTA, CDR2 FQGTGA. The CDR3 runs to 18 residues. V trimming: 1 base; J trimming: 1 base; junction bases outside the gene matches: 7. The CDR3 DNA follows: TGTGCCAGCAGCTTAAGGAGTCTAGCGGGAATGAACACCGGGGAGCTGTTTTTT. Protein product: CASSLRSLAGMNTGELFF.

This clone was recorded once. The chain uses TRBV20-1 and TRBJ1-3; 7 bases are shared with TRBD1. Germline CDR1 and CDR2: DFQATT and SNEGSKA (reference sequence). The CDR3 length is 11 residues. Trimming cost V 6 bases and J 14 bases; bases outside gene matches: 10. The CDR3 DNA is TGCAGTGCCCGACAGGGTCTTTTTTTATATTTT. This translates into CSARQGLFLYF.

This clone was detected a few times. The genes are TRBV11-2 and TRBJ1-1; TRBD1 might be the D (6 bases). This CDR3 is built from 15 residues. CDR1 SGHAT and CDR2 FQNNGV come from the germline V gene. V was shortened by 5 bases and J by 1 base, with 14 bases between the two germline ends. The CDR3 protein is CASSQLTGTNTEAFF. The CDR3 DNA follows: TGTGCCAGCAGCCAATTGACAGGAACGAACACTGAAGCTTTCTTT.

The CDR3 sequence: CASGFREGIAGELFF. The CDR3 DNA follows: TGTGCCAGCGGGTTCCGGGAAGGCATAGCAGGGGAGCTGTTTTTT. The gene calls are TRBV25-1 and TRBJ2-2, with D possibly matching TRBD2 (5 bases). Germline CDR1 MGHDK, CDR2 SYGVNS. This CDR3 is built from 15 residues. Between the trimmed V and J ends, which lost 8 bases and 8 bases, there was a span of 21 bases. The full variable domain, with the rest looked up from reference TRBV25-1 and TRBJ2-2, is EADIYQTPRYLVIGTGKKITLECSQTMGHDKMYWYQQDPGMELHLIHYSYGVNSTEKGDLSSESTVSRIRTEHFPLTLESARPSHTSQYLCASGFREGIAGELFFGEGSRLTVL.

The V and J genes are TRBV10-3 and TRBJ2-7, with D perhaps matching TRBD2 (5 bases). V gave up 8 bases and J gave up 6 bases, with 29 bases separating them. The CDR3 is 17 amino acids. CDR1 and CDR2 from the germline V gene are ENHRY and SYGVKD. CDR3 DNA: TGTGCCATCGAAGGCAGAGGGCCAGCCCGTACAGTGGGCGAGCAGTACTTC. Its protein is CAIEGRGPARTVGEQYF.

The chain joins TRBV5-1 to TRBJ2-3, with 8 bases lining up with TRBD2. Germline V lookup: CDR1 SGHRS, CDR2 YFSETQ. The CDR3 runs 15 residues. V was pared by 7 bases and J by 4 bases, with 11 bases of the junction left unmatched. The CDR3 spells CASAPRGGRADTQYF. CDR3 DNA: TGCGCCAGCGCCCCCCGGGGGGGCCGGGCAGATACGCAGTATTTT.

The gene calls are TRBV7-6 and TRBJ1-1, with 9 bases lining up with TRBD1. The CDR3 spans 14 residues. V was pared by 1 base and J by 4 bases, with 1 base of the junction left unmatched. Germline V lookup: CDR1 SGHVS, CDR2 FNYEAQ. The CDR3, as DNA: TGTGCCAGCAGCTTAGGGACAGGGGTCACTGAAGCTTTCTTT. Its translation: CASSLGTGVTEAFF.

The gene calls are TRBV19 and TRBJ1-1, with D perhaps matching TRBD1 (6 bases). V lost 5 bases to trimming and J lost 2 bases, with 9 bases between them. The CDR3 length is 13 residues. The germline CDR1 and CDR2 sequences are LNHDA and SQIVND (reference sequence). The CDR3 DNA is TGTGCCAGTAGTCGACAGGCTAACACTGAAGCTTTCTTT. The encoded protein is CASSRQANTEAFF.